This is a list of T cell receptor beta chains from one sample in a study of patients and donors after allogeneic stem cell transplantation. TCRdb re-analysed the RT-PCR reads in MiXCR, keeping a single row per CDR3 protein. The data show about a million distinct CDR3 sequences, more than 15% seen once. The sequenced sample consisted of blood, either unsorted or a sorted T cell fraction (not recorded which). The source of these receptors is a human donor who was either an allogeneic HSCT recipient or a stem cell or donor lymphocyte infusion donor (not recorded which). It is not recorded whose cells these are; they may come from a transplant donor. Each CDR3 is given with its conserved first and last residue. Each record gives: CDR3 length, J gene, V gene, CDR3 protein.

16 | TRBJ2-5 | TRBV9 | CASSVGWSPGIMAQYF
15 | TRBJ1-1 | TRBV7-2 | CASSLSLKRNTEAFF
15 | TRBJ2-7 | TRBV12-3/TRBV12-4 | CASSQTSGSSYEQYF
17 | TRBJ2-1 | TRBV25-1 | CASNPTRDGRSYNEQFF
12 | TRBJ2-7 | TRBV6-6 | CASSDTTYEQYF
16 | TRBJ2-1 | TRBV7-2 | CASSLAHAGSYNEQFF
16 | TRBJ1-6 | TRBV9 | CASSPGSQAYNSPLHF
14 | TRBJ2-1 | TRBV28 | CASSLSGTHNEQFF
14 | TRBJ1-4 | TRBV6-1 | CASSERQGNEKLFF
14 | TRBJ2-3 | TRBV5-1 | CASSPGQDTDTQYF
15 | TRBJ2-5 | TRBV24-1 | CATSELGTPGETQYF
15 | TRBJ1-4 | TRBV20-1 | CSARDHQGGDEKLFF
17 | TRBJ1-6 | TRBV6-2/TRBV6-3 | CASSRTGPGQGKSPLHF
17 | TRBJ1-1 | TRBV5-1 | CASSLNAGAAMNTEAFF
13 | TRBJ1-2 | TRBV30 | CAWTRQIGFGYTF
17 | TRBJ2-1 | TRBV12-3/TRBV12-4 | CASSFRGLADLYNEQFF
13 | TRBJ1-4 | TRBV12-3/TRBV12-4 | CASSLAEGRKLFF
16 | TRBJ2-2 | TRBV2 | CASRYGTSVHTGELFF
11 | TRBJ2-2 | TRBV30 | CAWSGAGELFF
17 | TRBJ1-1 | TRBV7-9 | CASRLAGQGWYCTEAFF
15 | TRBJ2-3 | TRBV6-5 | CASSSLNSGTDTQYF
14 | TRBJ2-1 | TRBV5-1 | CASQWAGGPYEQFF
12 | TRBJ2-5 | TRBV9 | CASSVEGETQYF
14 | TRBJ1-5 | TRBV27 | CASSFDSLNQPQHF
14 | TRBJ2-1 | TRBV20-1 | CSAREAGAYNEQFF